This passage covers 24 T cell receptor beta chains from one sample sequenced in a study of T cell responses to AZD1222 COVID-19 vaccine. The table came from immunoSEQ multiplex PCR; TCRdb's copy has only in-frame clones and leaves some out. Here the sample spans fewer than 120,000 clones, 65% to 85% being singletons. The specimen was peripheral blood, collected on day 0 of AZD1222 vaccination. The receptors were sampled from an adult in good health.

This clone was found a few times. V and J are TRBV11-2 and TRBJ2-2; D uncertain. The V and J ends lost 0 bases and 7 bases respectively, with 18 bases between them. Germline V gives CDR1 SGHAT, CDR2 FQNNGV. This CDR3 spans 17 amino acids. This CDR3 reads CASSLDLTRTGSGELFF. CDR3 bases: TGTGCCAGCAGCTTAGACCTAACCAGGACCGGAAGCGGGGAGCTGTTTTTT.

The chain recombines TRBV19 with TRBJ1-5; D is unresolved. The germline V gene encodes CDR1 LNHDA and CDR2 SQIVND (reference sequence). Trimming left V 6 bases short and J 11 bases short, with 11 bases between. The CDR3 extends over 11 amino acids. Here the CDR3 DNA reads TGTGCCAGTAGCCACATGGGGTCCCAGCATTTT. Residues: CASSHMGSQHF.

This clone was detected only once. The gene calls are TRBV7-9 and TRBJ1-2; 8 bases match TRBD1. Germline V lookup: CDR1 SEHNR, CDR2 FQNEAQ (reference sequence). CDR3 length: 14 amino acids. Losses at the gene ends were 4 bases for V and 1 base for J; bases not matched to a gene: 2. Written as DNA, the CDR3 is TGTGCCAGCAGCTGGACAGGGCGTAACTATGGCTACACCTTC. Translating gives CASSWTGRNYGYTF.

The CDR3 is CASSLSGGVTDTQYF. CDR3 DNA sequence: TGCGCCAGCAGCCTTAGCGGGGGAGTAACGGATACGCAGTATTTT. The genes are TRBV5-1 and TRBJ2-3, with 9 bases identical to TRBD2. CDR1 is SGHRS and CDR2 is YFSETQ in the germline V gene. The CDR3 sequence is 15 residues long. V was pared by 4 bases and J by 6 bases, with 9 bases of the junction left unmatched.

This clone was counted a single time. This chain connects TRBV28 to TRBJ1-6, with 7 bases lining up with TRBD1. The CDR3 runs 14 residues. The junction had 6 bases not matched to a gene; V was cut back by 8 bases and J by 5 bases. The V gene's germline CDR1 is MDHEN and CDR2 SYDVKM. DNA for the CDR3: TGTGCCAGCCAGACCGGGACAGATAATTCACCCCTCCACTTT. Its protein product is CASQTGTDNSPLHF. The complete variable domain, with remaining parts taken from reference TRBV28 and TRBJ1-6, reads DVKVTQSSRYLVKRTGEKVFLECVQDMDHENMFWYRQDPGLGLRLIYFSYDVKMKEKGDIPEGYSVSREKKERFSLILESASTNQTSMYLCASQTGTDNSPLHFGNGTRLTVT.

V usage is TRBV5-1 and J usage is TRBJ1-2; D perhaps matches TRBD1 (6 bases). CDR3 length: 16 residues. CDR1 is SGHRS, CDR2 YFSETQ, per germline. V gave up 0 bases and J gave up 0 bases, with 12 bases separating them. The CDR3 spells CASSLGWDNSNYGYTF. Here the CDR3 DNA reads TGCGCCAGCAGCTTGGGATGGGACAACTCTAACTATGGCTACACCTTC.

The rearrangement joins TRBV9 to TRBJ2-7, with a possible D match to TRBD2 (6 bases). Germline V gene data show CDR1 as SGDLS and CDR2 as YYNGEE. V lost 1 base, J lost 6 bases, and 23 bases lay in between. This CDR3 contains 17 residues. The CDR3 loop reads CASSVRASAAGEGEQYF. The CDR3 DNA sequence: TGTGCCAGCAGCGTAAGGGCTAGCGCCGCAGGTGAGGGCGAGCAGTACTTC.

The CDR3 is CASSLDGSPLHF. CDR3 bases: TGCGCCAGCAGCTTGGATGGTTCACCCCTCCACTTT. The chain uses TRBV5-1 and TRBJ1-6; D gene ambiguous. Germline values: CDR1 SGHRS, CDR2 YFSETQ. Trimming shortened V by 0 bases and J by 9 bases, and 4 bases separated the two germline ends. The CDR3 is made up of 12 amino acids.

The chain is built from TRBV29-1 and TRBJ1-1; D not resolved. V was trimmed by 6 bases and J by 1 base, leaving 6 bases between them. CDR1 and CDR2 from the germline V gene are SQVTM and ANQGSEA. The length of the CDR3 is 11 residues. The CDR3 region is CSVRENTEAFF. The CDR3 nucleotides are TGCAGCGTGCGCGAGAACACTGAAGCTTTCTTT.

The rearrangement joins TRBV6-2 or TRBV6-3 to TRBJ1-1, with 7 positions matching TRBD1. The trim removed 4 bases at V and 6 bases at J, leaving 11 bases unmatched. The CDR3 has 15 residues. Germline lookup yields CDR1 MNHEY and CDR2 SVGEGT. The CDR3 DNA reads TGTGCCAGCAGTTTCACAGGGGAATCTTTCCCTGAAGCTTTCTTT. It yields the protein CASSFTGESFPEAFF.

The chain combines TRBV7-2 with TRBJ2-1, with D perhaps TRBD1 (6 bases). Germline V lookup: CDR1 SGHTA, CDR2 FQGNSA. The V end lost 2 bases, the J end lost 5 bases, and 13 bases lay between the germline ends. This CDR3 spans 15 amino acids. CDR3 coding DNA: TGTGCCAGCAGCTTAATTCGGGCAGGGGACAATGAGCAGTTCTTC. Translated, it gives CASSLIRAGDNEQFF.

The chain employs TRBV19 and TRBJ1-1; D is perhaps TRBD1 (6 bases). Germline CDR1 is LNHDA and CDR2 is SQIVND (reference sequence). This CDR3 comprises 16 residues. Trimming removed 6 bases at V and 0 bases at J, with 17 bases between. The CDR3 here is CASSVNGQPLNTEAFF. CDR3 sequence (DNA): TGTGCCAGTAGCGTAAATGGACAGCCATTGAACACTGAAGCTTTCTTT.

This clone turned up a few times. The rearrangement uses TRBV5-4 and TRBJ2-2; 11 bases agree with TRBD2. Germline CDR1 and CDR2: SGHNT and YYREEE (reference sequence). The CDR3 runs 15 residues. After removal of 4 bases from V and 4 bases from J, the junction contained 3 bases not matched to a gene. CDR3 amino acids: CASSPGTSGTGELFF. CDR3 DNA sequence: TGTGCCAGCAGCCCCGGGACTAGCGGCACCGGGGAGCTGTTTTTT.

Comment on this clone: An end of the junction differs from the germline gene, which may be a read error. This chain connects TRBV3-1 (or the pseudogene TRBV3-2) to TRBJ1-2, with D maybe TRBD1 (5 bases). Germline CDR1 reads LGHDT; CDR2 reads YNNKEL (reference sequence). The CDR3 loop spans 16 amino acids. The CDR3 here is CASSKERDGLNYGYTF. The CDR3 DNA sequence: TGTGCCAGCAGCAAAGAACGGGACGGATTAAACTATGGCTACACCTTC.

This rearrangement joins TRBV5-1 to TRBJ2-2; TRBD2 is a possible D gene (6 bases). Germline values: CDR1 SGHRS, CDR2 YFSETQ. This CDR3 contains 16 residues. V lost 0 bases and J lost 5, with 14 bases in between. CDR3: CASSLDLWGETGELFF. In DNA, the CDR3 is TGCGCCAGCAGCTTGGACCTTTGGGGGGAAACCGGGGAGCTGTTTTTT.

The J gene is TRBJ1-5, the V gene TRBV9, with D maybe TRBD1 (5 bases). This CDR3 contains 14 residues. V lost 3 bases, J lost 11 bases, and 18 bases lay in between. Germline V gene lookup returns CDR1 SGDLS and CDR2 YYNGEE. The CDR3 sequence is CASSAGTPGQTQHF. CDR3 nucleotides: TGTGCCAGCAGCGCCGGGACGCCGGGGCAGACCCAGCATTTT.

V is TRBV4-1 and J is TRBJ1-4; tentative D call: TRBD1 (5 bases). Per germline, CDR1 MGHRA and CDR2 YSYEKL. The CDR3 has 16 residues. V lost 0 bases and J lost 8, with 16 bases in between. The CDR3 nucleotides read TGCGCCAGCAGCCAAGATTTCGGGACCATCGGGGAAAAACTGTTTTTT. Translated, it gives CASSQDFGTIGEKLFF.

The chain carries TRBV28 and TRBJ1-2; 8 bases are a match to TRBD1. After removal of 3 bases from V and 7 bases from J, the junction contained 10 bases not matched to a gene. Germline V gives CDR1 MDHEN, CDR2 SYDVKM. CDR3 length: 15 amino acids. The CDR3 region is CASSFPTDRGGGYTF. In DNA, the CDR3 is TGTGCCAGCAGTTTCCCGACTGACAGGGGAGGTGGCTACACCTTC.

DNA for the CDR3: TGCGCCAGCAGCTCCGGACAGCTAACTAATGAAAAACTGTTTTTT. It yields the protein CASSSGQLTNEKLFF. The chain links TRBV5-1 to TRBJ1-4, with D possibly matching TRBD1 (6 bases). V was trimmed by 3 bases and J by 1 base, leaving 10 bases between them. The CDR3 totals 15 residues. Germline loops: CDR1 SGHRS, CDR2 YFSETQ.

The chain employs TRBV2 and TRBJ2-3; D might be TRBD2 (6 bases). Germline loops: CDR1 SNHLY, CDR2 FYNNEI. The V end lost 6 bases, the J end lost 4 bases, and 17 bases lay between the germline ends. The CDR3 extends over 15 amino acids. The CDR3 spells CASRRGDARADTQYF. DNA for the CDR3: TGTGCCAGCAGGCGGGGCGATGCCCGCGCAGATACGCAGTATTTT.

Only a few counts were recorded for this clone. The J gene is TRBJ2-1, the V gene TRBV15, with 11 positions matching TRBD2. J gave up 6 bases and V 5 bases, and 6 bases lay outside the gene matches. The germline gives CDR1 LNHNV, CDR2 YYDKDF (reference sequence). This CDR3 region has 15 residues. CDR3 sequence reads: CATSGRLAGSNEQFF. The DNA of the CDR3 is TGTGCCACCAGCGGTAGACTAGCGGGATCCAATGAGCAGTTCTTC.

Only one count was recorded for this clone. The genes are TRBV5-5 and TRBJ1-2; 10 bases are a match to TRBD1. This CDR3 has 16 amino acids. The germline V gene has CDR1 SGHKS and CDR2 YYEKEE (reference sequence). Trimming cost V 0 bases and J 7 bases; bases outside gene matches: 9. CDR3 bases: TGTGCCAGCAGCTTGGCACTGACAGGGGGCTTGAGTGGCTACACCTTC. The encoded protein is CASSLALTGGLSGYTF.

This chain connects TRBV19 to TRBJ2-2; TRBD2 is a possible D gene (6 bases). Trimming pared 6 bases from V and 6 bases from J, leaving 17 bases between. Germline lookup yields CDR1 LNHDA and CDR2 SQIVND (reference sequence). The CDR3 totals 15 residues. CDR3 DNA sequence: TGTGCCAGTAGGAGAAGACTAGAGGGTCCCGGGGAGCTGTTTTTT. The encoded protein is CASRRRLEGPGELFF.

J is TRBJ1-2 and V is TRBV6-2 or TRBV6-3; D remains unclear. There are 14 residues in the CDR3. V lost 2 bases to trimming and J lost 7 bases, with 14 bases between them. CDR1 is MNHEY, CDR2 SVGEGT, per germline. CDR3 DNA: TGTGCCAGCAGTTACACACGTGTAGGTCCTGGCTACACCTTC. Its protein product is CASSYTRVGPGYTF.